Listed below are T cell receptor beta chains from one sample, sequenced in a study of blood T cell repertoires in COVID-19. Assay: immunoSEQ multiplex PCR; the TCRdb copy retains only in-frame clones and omits some. This table holds 200,000 to 250,000 clones, about 80% found once. Sequences were obtained from peripheral blood. The receptors were gathered from a woman in her fifties or sixties with acute or convalescent COVID-19. The CDR3 runs from the conserved cysteine through the conserved F or W.

J gene | V gene | CDR3 protein
TRBJ1-1 | TRBV7-9 | CASSPGGLEDTEAFF
TRBJ2-4 | TRBV6-5 | CASSSTGTPGNIQYF
TRBJ2-5 | TRBV6-2/TRBV6-3 | CASSLTSGGPETQYF
TRBJ1-5 | TRBV15 | CATSRDTGLSQPQHF
TRBJ1-4 | TRBV15 | CATSRGRAEKLFF
TRBJ1-5 | TRBV2 | CASTPGGRVNQPQHF
TRBJ1-1 | TRBV7-9 | CASSLIGVEAFF
TRBJ1-3 | TRBV28 | CASGTGGGGNTIYF
TRBJ2-7 | TRBV30 | CAWSVSLSGVNYEQYF
TRBJ2-6 | TRBV6-5 | CASSYVSGSGANVLTF
TRBJ2-7 | TRBV5-4 | CASSSGLASEQYF
TRBJ2-5 | TRBV19 | CASSIDLSRGETQYF
TRBJ2-1 | TRBV24-1 | CATSNPGEGSYNEQFF
TRBJ1-4 | TRBV6-5 | CASSLDRDEKLFF
TRBJ2-5 | TRBV7-2 | CASSLAAPSGSSETQYF
TRBJ2-3 | TRBV9 | CASSERAAAGELADTQYF
TRBJ1-2 | TRBV12-2 | CASRLGGPLPGYGYTF
TRBJ2-7 | TRBV2 | CASCRDRGRYEQYF
TRBJ2-7 | TRBV5-1 | CASSLEVLATGRDEQYF
TRBJ2-5 | TRBV10-1 | CASSRSPEAQYF
TRBJ2-1 | TRBV18 | CASSGTARNEQFF
TRBJ2-3 | TRBV24-1 | CATSARREPPDTQYF
TRBJ2-1 | TRBV6-5 | CASTKEGADEQFF
TRBJ1-2 | TRBV2 | CASSGDRGDYGYTF
TRBJ1-1 | TRBV28 | CASSWNTEAFF
TRBJ2-5 | TRBV30 | CAWRGLDRAGETQYF
TRBJ1-5 | TRBV19 | CASSLGAGLNGNQPQHF
TRBJ1-4 | TRBV7-8 | CASSFNRDTNEKLFF
TRBJ1-1 | TRBV5-1 | CASSLALEGTEAFF
TRBJ1-6 | TRBV4-3 | CASSQDPTGYSSPLHF
TRBJ2-3 | TRBV12-3/TRBV12-4 | CASNLGGGTQYF
TRBJ2-7 | TRBV7-2 | CASSVWTGYEQYF
TRBJ2-3 | TRBV2 | CASSLSSGRTQYF
TRBJ1-2 | TRBV6-5 | CASRQGAGGYTF
TRBJ2-5 | TRBV12-3/TRBV12-4 | CASSLGAGGTQYF